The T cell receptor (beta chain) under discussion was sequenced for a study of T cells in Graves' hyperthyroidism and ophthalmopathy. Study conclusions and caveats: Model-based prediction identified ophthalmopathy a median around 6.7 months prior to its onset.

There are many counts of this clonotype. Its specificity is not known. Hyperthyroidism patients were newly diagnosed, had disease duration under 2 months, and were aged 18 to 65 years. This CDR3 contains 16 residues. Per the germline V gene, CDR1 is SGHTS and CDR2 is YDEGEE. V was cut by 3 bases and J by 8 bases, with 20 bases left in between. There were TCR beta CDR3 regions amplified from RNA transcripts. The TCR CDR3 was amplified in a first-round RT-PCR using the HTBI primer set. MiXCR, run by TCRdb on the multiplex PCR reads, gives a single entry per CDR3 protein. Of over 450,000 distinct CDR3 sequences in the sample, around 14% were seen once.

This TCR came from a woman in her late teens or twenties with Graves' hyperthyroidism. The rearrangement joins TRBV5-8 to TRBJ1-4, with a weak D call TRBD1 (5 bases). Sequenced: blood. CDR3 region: CASSSITFGTKEKLFF. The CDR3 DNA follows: TGTGCCAGCAGCTCAATCACTTTCGGGACGAAAGAAAAACTGTTTTTT.